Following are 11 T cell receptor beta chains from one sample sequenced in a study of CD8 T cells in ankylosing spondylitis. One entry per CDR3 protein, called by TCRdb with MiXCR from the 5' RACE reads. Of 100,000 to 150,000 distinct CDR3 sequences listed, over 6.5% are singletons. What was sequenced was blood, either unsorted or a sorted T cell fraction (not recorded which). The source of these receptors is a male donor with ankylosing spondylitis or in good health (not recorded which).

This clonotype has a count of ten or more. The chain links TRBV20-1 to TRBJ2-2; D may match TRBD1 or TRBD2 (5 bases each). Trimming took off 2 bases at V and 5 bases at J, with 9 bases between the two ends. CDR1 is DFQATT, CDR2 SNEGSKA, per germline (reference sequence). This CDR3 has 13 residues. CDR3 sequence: CSARLAGTGELFF. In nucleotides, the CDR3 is TGCAGTGCTAGACTAGCAGGGACCGGGGAGCTGTTTTTT.

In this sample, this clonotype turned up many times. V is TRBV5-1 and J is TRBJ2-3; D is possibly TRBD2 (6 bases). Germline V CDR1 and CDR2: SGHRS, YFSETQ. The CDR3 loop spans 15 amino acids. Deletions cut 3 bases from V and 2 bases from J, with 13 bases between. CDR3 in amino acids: CASSSTGVTTDTQYF. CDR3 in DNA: TGCGCCAGCAGCTCCACGGGGGTAACCACAGATACGCAGTATTTT.

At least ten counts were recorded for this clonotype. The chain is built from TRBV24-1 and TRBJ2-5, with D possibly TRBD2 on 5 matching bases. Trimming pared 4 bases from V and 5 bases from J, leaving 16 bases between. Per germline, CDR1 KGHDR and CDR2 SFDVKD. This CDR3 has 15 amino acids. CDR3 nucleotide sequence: TGTGCCACCAGTGAAGAGGAGCGCGGGTTGGAGACCCAGTACTTC. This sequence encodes CATSEEERGLETQYF.

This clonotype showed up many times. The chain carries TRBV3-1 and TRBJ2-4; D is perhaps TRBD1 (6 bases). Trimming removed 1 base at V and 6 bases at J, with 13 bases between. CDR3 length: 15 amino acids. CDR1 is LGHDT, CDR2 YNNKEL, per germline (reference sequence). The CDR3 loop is CASSQGLDRINIQYF. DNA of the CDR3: TGTGCCAGCAGCCAAGGTCTAGACAGGATAAACATTCAGTACTTC.

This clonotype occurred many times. CDR3 in DNA: TGCGCCAGCAGCTTAGGGACAGGCCGACCTGAAGCTTTCTTT. This translates into CASSLGTGRPEAFF. The V call is TRBV5-1, the J call TRBJ1-1, with TRBD1 identical over 8 bases. This CDR3 region has 14 residues. V was clipped by 2 bases and J by 6 bases; unmatched bases: 6. Germline loops: CDR1 SGHRS, CDR2 YFSETQ.

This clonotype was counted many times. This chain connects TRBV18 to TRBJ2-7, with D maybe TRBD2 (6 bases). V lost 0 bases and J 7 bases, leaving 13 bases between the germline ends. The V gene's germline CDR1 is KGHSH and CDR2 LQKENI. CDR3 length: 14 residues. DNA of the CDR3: TGTGCCAGCTCACCACCGGGACTCCAGGAGGAGCAGTACTTC. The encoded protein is CASSPPGLQEEQYF. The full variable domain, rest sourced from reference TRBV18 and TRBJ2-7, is NAGVMQNPRHLVRRRGQEARLRCSPMKGHSHVYWYRQLPEEGLKFMVYLQKENIIDESGMPKERFSAEFPKEGPSILRIQQVVRGDSAAYFCASSPPGLQEEQYFGPGTRLTVT.

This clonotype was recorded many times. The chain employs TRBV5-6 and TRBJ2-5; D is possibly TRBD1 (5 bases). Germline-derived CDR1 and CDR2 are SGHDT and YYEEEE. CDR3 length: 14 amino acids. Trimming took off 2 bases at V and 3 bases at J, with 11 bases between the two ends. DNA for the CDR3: TGTGCCAGCAGCTTTTTTGCCAGGGAAGAGACCCAGTACTTC. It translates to CASSFFAREETQYF.

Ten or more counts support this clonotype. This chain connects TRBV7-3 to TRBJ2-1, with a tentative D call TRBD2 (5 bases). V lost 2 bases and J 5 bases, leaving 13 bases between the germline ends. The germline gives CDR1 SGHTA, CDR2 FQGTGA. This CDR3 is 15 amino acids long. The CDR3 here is CASSLVAGNHNEQFF. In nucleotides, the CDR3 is TGTGCCAGCAGCTTAGTAGCCGGGAACCACAATGAGCAGTTCTTC.

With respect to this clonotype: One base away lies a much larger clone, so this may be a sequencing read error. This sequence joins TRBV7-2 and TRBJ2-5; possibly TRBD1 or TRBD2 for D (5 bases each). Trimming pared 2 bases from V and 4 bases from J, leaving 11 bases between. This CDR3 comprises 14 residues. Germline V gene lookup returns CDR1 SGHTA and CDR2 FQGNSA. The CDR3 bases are TGTGCCAGCAGCTTATCTCCTGGGGGAGAGACCCAGTACTTC. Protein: CASSLSPGGETQYF.

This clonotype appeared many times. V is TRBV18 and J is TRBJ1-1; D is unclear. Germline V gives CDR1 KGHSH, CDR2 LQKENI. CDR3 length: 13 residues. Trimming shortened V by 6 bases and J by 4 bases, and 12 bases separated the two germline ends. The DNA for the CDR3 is TGTGCCAGCTCTATAGAAGAACCCACTGAAGCTTTCTTT. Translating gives CASSIEEPTEAFF.

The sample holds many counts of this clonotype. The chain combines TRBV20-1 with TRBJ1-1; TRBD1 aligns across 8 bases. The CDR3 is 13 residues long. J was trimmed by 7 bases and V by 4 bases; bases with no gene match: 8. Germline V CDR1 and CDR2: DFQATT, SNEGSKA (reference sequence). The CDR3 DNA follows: TGCAGTGCTAACCGACAGGGGCAGGGTGAAGCTTTCTTT. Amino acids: CSANRQGQGEAFF.